This is a list of T cell receptor beta chains from one sample in a study of shared clonotypes between healthy human individuals. Here immunoSEQ multiplex PCR was the method, and the copy in TCRdb shows in-frame clones only, minus some. The sample holds approximately 500,000 clones, 96% seen once. Sequencing used naive CD4+ T cells sorted from blood. These receptors were taken from a woman in her twenties or thirties in good health. Both conserved end residues are part of each CDR3.

J: TRBJ2-6
V: TRBV9
CDR3: CASSLTSGANVLTF

J: TRBJ1-5
V: TRBV27
CDR3: CASSGRGNQPQHF

J: TRBJ2-7
V: TRBV19
CDR3: CASSTGTTDYEQYF

J: .
V: TRBV28
CDR3: CASTPPGLHEQYF

J: .
V: TRBV27
CDR3: CASRTSYEQYF

J: TRBJ1-1
V: TRBV18
CDR3: CASSPPRGEAFF

J: TRBJ1-2
V: TRBV7-9
CDR3: CASSLEPGKDGYTF

J: TRBJ2-7
V: TRBV28
CDR3: CASSLFPGRYEQYF

J: TRBJ2-1
V: TRBV18
CDR3: CASSTGNEQFF

J: TRBJ2-5
V: TRBV6-5
CDR3: CASGVPPETQYF

J: TRBJ2-7
V: TRBV5-1
CDR3: CASSRGTSGRLINEQYF

J: TRBJ2-7
V: TRBV11-2
CDR3: CASKKGASGRSSYEQYF

J: TRBJ2-7
V: TRBV28
CDR3: CASSLSSGRGSEQYF

J: TRBJ2-7
V: TRBV10-1
CDR3: CASSRGGSNEQYF

J: TRBJ1-2
V: TRBV7-9
CDR3: CASSLARGGQGRVGYTF

J: TRBJ2-5
V: TRBV5-1
CDR3: CASSLVAQQETQYF

J: TRBJ2-1
V: TRBV29-1
CDR3: CSVDGRSSYNEQFF

J: TRBJ2-1
V: TRBV7-2
CDR3: CASSLIFLNEQFF

J: TRBJ2-7
V: TRBV28
CDR3: CASSLGLAGAEPPSSF

J: TRBJ1-2
V: TRBV27
CDR3: CASSNHRESYGYTF

J: TRBJ2-6
V: TRBV10-3
CDR3: CASRGDGANVLTF

J: TRBJ1-5
V: TRBV10-2
CDR3: CASRAGNNQPQHF

J: TRBJ2-1
V: TRBV4-1
CDR3: CASSKLAGVAYNEQFF

J: TRBJ1-1
V: TRBV5-4
CDR3: CASSPDSTGIVFRNTEAFF